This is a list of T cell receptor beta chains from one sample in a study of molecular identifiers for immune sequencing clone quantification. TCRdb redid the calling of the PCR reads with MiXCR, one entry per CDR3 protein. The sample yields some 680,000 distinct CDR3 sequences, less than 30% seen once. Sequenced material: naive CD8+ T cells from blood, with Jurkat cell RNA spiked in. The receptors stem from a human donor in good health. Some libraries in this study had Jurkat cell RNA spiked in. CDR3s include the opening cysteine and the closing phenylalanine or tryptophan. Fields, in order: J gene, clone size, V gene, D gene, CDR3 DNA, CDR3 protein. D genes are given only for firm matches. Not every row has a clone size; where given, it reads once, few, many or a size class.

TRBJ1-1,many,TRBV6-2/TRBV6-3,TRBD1,TGTGCCAGCAGTTCCGGGACAGGGGGGTTCAGCACTGAAGCTTTCTTT,CASSSGTGGFSTEAFF
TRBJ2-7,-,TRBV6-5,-,TGTGCCAGCAGTCCGGAAGGACTATCTGATGCCTACGAGCAGTACTTC,CASSPEGLSDAYEQYF
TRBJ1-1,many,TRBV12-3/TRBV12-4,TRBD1,TGTGCCAGCAGTTTGGGATATGGACAGGGCACTGAAGCTTTCTTT,CASSLGYGQGTEAFF
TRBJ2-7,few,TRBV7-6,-,TGTGCCAGCAGCTTAGAGTCAGAGAGCTCCTACGAGCAGTACTTC,CASSLESESSYEQYF
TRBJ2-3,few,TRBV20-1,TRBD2,TGCAGTGCTACAGAGCGGGGGTCTAGCACAGATACGCAGTATTTT,CSATERGSSTDTQYF
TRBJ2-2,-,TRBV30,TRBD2,TGTGCCTGGAGTGCATATAGCGGGTACACCGGGGAGCTGTTTTTT,CAWSAYSGYTGELFF
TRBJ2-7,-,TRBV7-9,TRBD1,TGTGCCAGCAGCAAAACCGACAGGGGGCCCAACGAGCAGTACTTC,CASSKTDRGPNEQYF
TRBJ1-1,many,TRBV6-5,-,TGTGCCAGCAGTTACTCAGGGGTTGAAGCTTTCTTT,CASSYSGVEAFF
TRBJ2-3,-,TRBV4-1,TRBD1,TGCGCCAGCAGCCAAGATCGAACCGGGACAGGGATCCTCACAGATACGCAGTATTTT,CASSQDRTGTGILTDTQYF
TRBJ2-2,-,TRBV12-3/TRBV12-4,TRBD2,TGTGCCAGCAGTCTAGCGGGAGTAGCCACCGGGGAGCTGTTTTTT,CASSLAGVATGELFF
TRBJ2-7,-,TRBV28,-,TGTGCCAGCAGTTTTAGGCAGAATACCTACGAGCAGTACTTC,CASSFRQNTYEQYF
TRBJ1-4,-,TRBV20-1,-,TGCAGCTCAAGGGGCTCTGCAGGGAAAGCTAATGAAAAACTGTTTTTT,CSSRGSAGKANEKLFF
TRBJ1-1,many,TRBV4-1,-,TGCGCCAGCAGCCAAGAGAGGTTAAACACTGAAGCTTTCTTT,CASSQERLNTEAFF
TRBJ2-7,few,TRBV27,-,TGTGCCAGCAGTCCCCAAGGGGGGCGCGAGCAGTACTTC,CASSPQGGREQYF
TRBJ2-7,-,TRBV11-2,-,TGTGCCAGCGGCTTAGATCTCGGGAGAAGTTACGAGCAGTACTTC,CASGLDLGRSYEQYF
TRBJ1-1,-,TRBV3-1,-,TGTGCCAGCAGCCAAGACACGGGACGGATGAACACTGAAGCTTTCTTT,CASSQDTGRMNTEAFF
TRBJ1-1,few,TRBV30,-,TGTGCCTGCGGGTCCTCCTTACAACTAAACACTGAAGCTTTCTTT,CACGSSLQLNTEAFF
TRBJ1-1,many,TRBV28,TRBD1,TGTGCCAGCAGCCCCAGACAGGGCACTGAAGCTTTCTTT,CASSPRQGTEAFF
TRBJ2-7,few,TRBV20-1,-,TGCAGTGCTAGAGATAATCCCGGCTATGTTGAGCAGTACTTC,CSARDNPGYVEQYF
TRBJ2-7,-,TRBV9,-,TGTGCCAGCAGCGTATTCCCAAACTACGAGCAGTACTTC,CASSVFPNYEQYF
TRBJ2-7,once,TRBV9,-,TGTGCCAGCAGCGTGACAGACTCCTACGAGCAGTACTTC,CASSVTDSYEQYF
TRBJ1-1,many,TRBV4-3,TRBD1,TGCGCCAGCAGCCTAAAAGGGACAGGGGGAGCTTTCTTT,CASSLKGTGGAFF
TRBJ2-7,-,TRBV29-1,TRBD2,TGCAGCGTTGAGCTAGGTCTAGCGGGTCGGGAGCAGTACTTC,CSVELGLAGREQYF
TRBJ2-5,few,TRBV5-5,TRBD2,TGTGCCAGCAGCTTGTTTGCTAGCGGGGGAGAAGAGACCCAGTACTTC,CASSLFASGGEETQYF
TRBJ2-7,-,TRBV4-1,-,TGCGCCAGCAGCCACATTCCTACCGGGACGCCCTACGAGCAGTACTTC,CASSHIPTGTPYEQYF
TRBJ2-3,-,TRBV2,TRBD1,TGTGCCAGCAGTGAAGAACCGGGACAGGGGGACACAGATACGCAGTATTTT,CASSEEPGQGDTDTQYF
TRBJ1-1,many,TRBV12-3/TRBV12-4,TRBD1,TGTGCCAGCAGTCCCCAGGTCGGGACAGAGAACACTGAAGCTTTCTTT,CASSPQVGTENTEAFF
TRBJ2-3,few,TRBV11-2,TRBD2,TGTGCCAGCAGTTGGGGGGGAGATACGCAGTATTTT,CASSWGGDTQYF
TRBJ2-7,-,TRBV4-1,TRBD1,TGCGCCAGCAGCCAAGTGTCGACAGGGCTGGGCTACGAGCAGTACTTC,CASSQVSTGLGYEQYF
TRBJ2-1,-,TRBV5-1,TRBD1,TGCGCCAGCAGCTTGAACAGGGGGCATAGTGAGCAGTTCTTC,CASSLNRGHSEQFF
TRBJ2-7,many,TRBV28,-,TGTGCCAGCAGTTTCGGTGACAGTTCCTCCTACGAGCAGTACTTC,CASSFGDSSSYEQYF
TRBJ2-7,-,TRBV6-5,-,TGTGCCAGCAGTTACTCGATTGGGGTAGCTTACGAGCAGTACTTC,CASSYSIGVAYEQYF
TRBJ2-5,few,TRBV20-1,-,TGCAGTGCTAGAGACGGGAGTGAGACCCAGTACTTC,CSARDGSETQYF
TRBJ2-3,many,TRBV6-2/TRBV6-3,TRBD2,TGTGCCAGCAGTCGCCGACTAGCGGGAGGCACAGATACGCAGTATTTT,CASSRRLAGGTDTQYF
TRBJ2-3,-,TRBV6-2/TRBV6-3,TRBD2,TGTGCCAGCAGTTACTGGTCGGCTGCGGGCCTAGCGGGACAAACAAACCCTACAGATACGCAGTATTTT,CASSYWSAAGLAGQTNPTDTQYF
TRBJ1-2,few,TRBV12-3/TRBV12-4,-,TGTGCCAGCAGTTTAAGCGTTGCTAACTATGGCTACACCTTC,CASSLSVANYGYTF
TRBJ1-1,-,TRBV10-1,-,TGCGCCAGCAGTGAGTCGCCGACAGTCAACACTGAAGCTTTCTTT,CASSESPTVNTEAFF
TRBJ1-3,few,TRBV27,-,TGTGCCAGCAGTTTAACATCAGGGGTATCTGGAAACACCATATATTTT,CASSLTSGVSGNTIYF
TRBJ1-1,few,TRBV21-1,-,TGTGCCAGCAGCACCGGGACAGAAAGAGCTTTCTTT,CASSTGTERAFF
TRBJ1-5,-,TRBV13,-,TGTGCCAGCAGCTTACAGGGGAGCAATCAGCCCCGGCATTTT,CASSLQGSNQPRHF
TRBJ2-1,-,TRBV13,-,TGTGCCAGCAGCTTATTTGTGAATGAGCAGTTCTTC,CASSLFVNEQFF
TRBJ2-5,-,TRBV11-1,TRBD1,TGTGCCAGCCGACCGACAGGGGTGAAAGAGACCCAGTACTTC,CASRPTGVKETQYF
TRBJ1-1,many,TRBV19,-,TGTGCCAGTAGTTCACTCGGGGGATACACTGAAGCTTTCTTT,CASSSLGGYTEAFF